The present entry profiles one TCR beta chain with its context. Its binding antigen is unknown. There are no base qualities to consult, and no much larger clone falls within one base. This entry is derived from a study of blood T cells in healthy people across ages (dated by TCRdb to the mid-2010s). With regard to the full study: Template switching captured roughly one uniquely barcoded TCR beta cDNA molecule per two T cells in model experiments. To avoid experimental bias, donors of different ages were distributed randomly across sequencing lanes. The study analyzed two additional independent replicas of 1 million unique cDNA reads from the same blood draw for two donors, one aged 18 to 29 and one aged 80 or older. Donors were grouped into four age groups: young (average about 15 years), middle-aged (39), aged (about 60) and long-lived (approximately 75). Age-related changes in TCR beta repertoire diversity were measured in the study by deep sequencing normalized with unique cDNA molecular identifiers. Here is what the overall study found, with its caveats: As age increased, observed TCR beta diversity per million T cells dropped in a roughly linear way, and a significant reduction was already evident by age 40. Total diversity estimates from one million sequenced T cells were considered lower bounds and underestimates. There was a strong correlation between observed TCR beta diversity and the percentage of naive T cells measured by flow cytometry. Because profiling used bulk unsorted PBMCs, naive and antigen-experienced compartments could not be compared conclusively. Because donor CMV infection status was unknown, age-related changes in expanded clonotypes were potentially confounded. The long-lived group showed more naive CD4+ T cells, fewer expanded clones and increased TCR diversity than the aged group, suggesting age selection.

The library came from 5' RACE. Sequencing took place on an Illumina HiSeq 2500. A second roughly 7 to 12 cycle PCR used a sample-barcoded 5' primer and a J-beta primer mix. A unique molecular identifier was introduced onto each TCR beta cDNA molecule by a template-switch 5' adaptor carrying 12 random nucleotides. At least 2.5 million CDR3-containing paired-end reads were obtained from each sample. First-strand cDNA was synthesized from all RNA with the Mint cDNA synthesis kit, primed by a TRBC-specific oligonucleotide. Following uracil-DNA glycosylase treatment, a first 18-cycle PCR with universal primers M1SS and BC2_uni_R was performed on all cDNA. From the authors' description of their analysis: For normalization, 1 million high-quality reads, each with a distinct molecular identifier, were randomly selected from each sample. Instead of being binned into consensus sequences, reads that shared molecular identifiers were thrown out. MiTCR, set to a Q25 quality threshold and the strictest error-elimination algorithm, was used for CDR3 identification, clonotype clustering and error correction. A nonparametric unseen species model with Euler transformation was used to estimate a lower bound on total TCR beta diversity. TCRdb reworked the public reads: Q25 trimming with fastp, MiXCR clone assembly, productive beta chains retained. Each CDR3 protein appears once, grouped with its most common genes and DNA. V and J calls and clone size were set by TCRdb, not the authors. A total of 800,000 to 900,000 distinct CDR3 sequences appear in this sample, around 62% of them only once. Around a quarter of the sample is held by the ten biggest clonotypes.

Systemically healthy Caucasian individuals from Russia, 35 to 40 in total and aged about 6 to 100 years, were included as donors. Around 10 milliliters of peripheral blood were collected from each donor into EDTA-treated Vacutainer tubes. Ficoll-Paque density-gradient centrifugation was used to isolate PBMCs, with at least 6.5 million obtained per sample. Total RNA, at least 6 micrograms per sample, was extracted from PBMCs with Trizol reagent. The percentages of naive CD45RAhigh/CD27high T cells were determined by flow cytometry on a PBMC aliquot from every donor. Inclusive of the bounding cysteine and phenylalanine, the CDR3 is 15 residues long. The only DNA kept is the CDR3, 45 bases in frame from the first base. The germline V end is reduced by 5 bases and the J end by 3 bases; junction bases left unmatched: 10. The CDR1 and CDR2 encoded by the germline V gene are MDHEN and SYDVKM.

The sequence joins TRBV28 to TRBJ2-7; the central 7 bases match TRBD1. The receptor's source is a man in his thirties or forties in good health. The sample consisted of blood. The sequenced DNA is TGTGCCAGCAGTACAGGGGCCCGTTACGGCTACGAGCAGTACTTC. Its protein is CASSTGARYGYEQYF.